The sequence of this T cell receptor beta chain was determined in a study of blood T cells in healthy people across ages. The CDR3 loop spans 12 amino acids. Germline V CDR1 and CDR2: SQVTM, ANQGSEA. Trimming took 6 bases from V and 4 from J, leaving 12 bases between them. Whole-study findings and limits: A strong correlation was seen between TCR beta diversity and naive T cell percentage. Compared with aged donors, long-lived donors showed fewer expanded clones, suggesting selection.

This clonotype was observed at least ten times. Its antigen is currently unknown. The second PCR ran about 6 to 12 cycles with a sample-barcoded 5' primer and J-beta primers. Tagging of each cDNA molecule was performed by a template-switch adaptor with 12 random nucleotides. TCRdb ran MiXCR on the 5' RACE reads and lists one entry per CDR3 protein. The sample lists under 950,000 distinct CDR3 sequences, 22% occurring once. The sample was blood. This TCR was recovered from a man between 65 and 85 years old in good health. The chain couples TRBV29-1 to TRBJ1-2, with D perhaps matching TRBD1 (6 bases). For the CDR3, the DNA is TGCAGCGTCAGCGGAGGGGGCTATGGCTACACCTTC. Encoded protein: CSVSGGGYGYTF.